The following is a T cell receptor beta chain sequence with its context. Its antigen remains unidentified. Regarding treatment: approximately nine-day PBMC culture with coronavirus spike peptide pools or control peptides (ViraFEST assay). ViraFEST enlarged antigen-specific T cell populations with peptide pools and afterwards sequenced TCRs. The germline V and J ends were trimmed by 2 bases and 2 bases, with 13 bases remaining between them. Germline values: CDR1 GTSNPN, CDR2 SVGIG (reference sequence). The CDR3 is 15 amino acids. This entry comes from a study of vaccination and CD4 T cells after COVID-19. At the level of the study: Post-COVID draws followed diagnosis by a median about 100 days (range 35 to 161). Study results and limitations: Median SARS-CoV-2-reactive clonotypes rose from around 20 to 38, not significantly.

The Oncomine TCR Beta short-read assay sequenced DNA from cultured CD4+ T cells. Genomic DNA extraction was carried out from cultured CD4+ T cells. TCRdb re-called the PCR reads with MiXCR, one entry per CDR3 protein. Of more than 13,000 distinct CDR3 sequences detected, around 43% appear once; the ten largest clones hold less than 11%. Source material: CD4+ T cells from blood, cultured in vitro. This receptor was taken from a human donor who had recovered from COVID-19. The rearrangement links TRBV30 to TRBJ2-1; D is undetermined. The DNA of the CDR3 is TGTGCCTGGAGTAAGGGCGGCGCCGCCTACAATGAGCAGTTCTTC. Residues: CAWSKGGAAYNEQFF.